This TCR beta chain emerged from a study of blood T cell repertoires in COVID-19. Background on the study: The United States, Italy and Spain were the sources of the acute and convalescent COVID-19 samples. The cDNA or gDNA used as material had been derived from T cells, B-cell-depleted T cells, or PBMCs.

Authors' analysis steps: Counts of nucleated cells, estimated from reference gene primer amplification, were obtained. Only in-frame clones appear in the TCRdb table, and some are missing; sequencing was by immunoSEQ multiplex PCR. V and J calls plus clone size are reproduced from that table; the DNA served to infer D and trimming. Of 250,000 to 300,000 clones listed, 65% to 90% were seen once; the top ten hold around 3%. The CDR3 spans 12 residues. Trimming shortened V by 5 bases and J by 6 bases, and 11 bases separated the two germline ends. Germline CDR1 SGHKS, CDR2 YYEKEE (reference sequence). V gene TRBV5-5 combines with J gene TRBJ1-1; no clear D gene. What was sequenced was peripheral blood. The source of this sequence is a woman aged 55-70 years with active or convalescent COVID-19. The CDR3: CASRHIRPEAFF. The CDR3 DNA follows: TGTGCCAGCAGACACATCCGCCCTGAAGCTTTCTTT.